Described below is a single T cell receptor (beta chain) sequence and its context. From germline, CDR1 is MNHEY and CDR2 SMNVEV (reference sequence). Deletions cut 6 bases from V and 0 bases from J, with 18 bases between. The CDR3 covers 17 residues. 13 Jbeta primers and 60 Vbeta primers were used for the PCR. Libraries were prepared by immunoSEQ multiplex PCR; TCRdb keeps only in-frame clonotypes and omits some of them. Of about 200,000 clones listed, 79% were seen once; the top ten hold about 4.6%. This record comes from a study of cytomegalovirus exposure and HLA in healthy donors. The chain couples TRBV27 to TRBJ1-5; D remains ambiguous. What was sequenced was PBMCs. The TCR sequence derives from a woman aged 25-40 years in good health and CMV-seropositive. The CDR3 DNA follows: TGTGCCAGCAGCCCTTGGACTTCCCTTTATAGCAATCAGCCCCAGCATTTT. Translation gives CASSPWTSLYSNQPQHF.